This T cell receptor beta chain was identified during a study of early T cells in non-severe SARS-CoV-2 infection. Study at large: Whole-blood bulk RNA, unsorted, was sequenced, and chains were unpaired. Study-level results: CD4 and private specificities were missed by VDJdb matching, which favored anti-spike CD8 responses.

Trimming removed 4 bases from V and 2 bases from J; junction bases left unmatched: 12. The CDR3 contains 17 residues. The library protocol tagged individual cDNA molecules with unique molecular identifiers. MiXCR, run by TCRdb on the 5' RACE reads, gives a single entry per CDR3 protein. There are 100,000 to 140,000 distinct CDR3 sequences in the sample; around 10% occur only once, and more than 6.5% lies in the top ten. This clonotype has a count of ten or more. Its antigen remains unidentified. This TCR derives from an adult who was a healthcare worker with PCR-confirmed SARS-CoV-2 infection or an uninfected control (not recorded which). The sample taken for sequencing was whole blood. The chain is built from TRBV12-3 or TRBV12-4 and TRBJ1-2, with 8 bases lining up with TRBD1. The CDR3 coding sequence is TGTGCCAGCAGTTCCCTGAGAACGACAGGGGTAAACTATGGCTACACCTTC. It is translated as CASSSLRTTGVNYGYTF.